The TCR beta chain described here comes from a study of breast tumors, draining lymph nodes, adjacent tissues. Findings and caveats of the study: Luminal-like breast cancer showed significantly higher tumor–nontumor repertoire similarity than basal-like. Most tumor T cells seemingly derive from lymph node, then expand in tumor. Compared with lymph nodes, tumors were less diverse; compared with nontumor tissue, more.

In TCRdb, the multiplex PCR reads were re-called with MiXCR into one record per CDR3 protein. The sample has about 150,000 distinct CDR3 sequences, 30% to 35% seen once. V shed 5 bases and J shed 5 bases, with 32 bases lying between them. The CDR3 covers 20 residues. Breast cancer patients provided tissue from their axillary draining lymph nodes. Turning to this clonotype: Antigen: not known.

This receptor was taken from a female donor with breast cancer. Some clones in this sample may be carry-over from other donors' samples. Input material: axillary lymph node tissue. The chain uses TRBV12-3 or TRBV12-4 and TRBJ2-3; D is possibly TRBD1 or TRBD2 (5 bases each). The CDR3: CASSGYGDHQETQLGDTQYF. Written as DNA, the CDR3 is TGTGCCAGCAGTGGGTACGGGGACCACCAAGAGACCCAACTAGGAGATACGCAGTATTTT.